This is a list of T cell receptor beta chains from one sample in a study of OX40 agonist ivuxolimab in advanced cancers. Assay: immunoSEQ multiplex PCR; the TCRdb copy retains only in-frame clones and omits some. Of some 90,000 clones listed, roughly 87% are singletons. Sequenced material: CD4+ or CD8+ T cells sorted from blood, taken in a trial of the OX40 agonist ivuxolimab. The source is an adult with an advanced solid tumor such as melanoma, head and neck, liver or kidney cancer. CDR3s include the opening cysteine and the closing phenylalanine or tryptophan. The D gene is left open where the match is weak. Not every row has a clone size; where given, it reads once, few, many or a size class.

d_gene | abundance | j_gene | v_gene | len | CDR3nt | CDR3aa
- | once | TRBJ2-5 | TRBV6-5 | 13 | TGTGCCAGCAGAGTGGGGGGCTCCAAGACCCAGTACTTC | CASRVGGSKTQYF
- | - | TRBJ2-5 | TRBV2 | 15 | TGTGCCAGCAGTGTAAGGCAGGGGGGATGGGAGACCCAGTACTTC | CASSVRQGGWETQYF
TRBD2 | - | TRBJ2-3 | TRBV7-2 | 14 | TGTGCCAGCAGCTTGCCTAGCGGGGGAGATACGCAGTATTTT | CASSLPSGGDTQYF
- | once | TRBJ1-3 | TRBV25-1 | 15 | TGTGCCAGCACCAACTTCCTGGGTTCAGGAAACACCATATATTTT | CASTNFLGSGNTIYF
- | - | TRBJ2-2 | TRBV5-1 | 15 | TGCGCCAGCAGCTTGGCCGAGAAGAACACCGGGGAGCTGTTTTTT | CASSLAEKNTGELFF
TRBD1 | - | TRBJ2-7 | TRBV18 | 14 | TGTGCCAGCTCACCGGGACAGGGGGTGAACGAGCAGTACTTC | CASSPGQGVNEQYF
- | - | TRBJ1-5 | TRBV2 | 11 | TGTGCCAGCAGGGAGAATCAGCCCCAGCATTTT | CASRENQPQHF
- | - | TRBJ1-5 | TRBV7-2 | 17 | TGTGCCAGCAGCTTAGAGGTGGGAAGGGGGAGCAATCAGCCCCAGCATTTT | CASSLEVGRGSNQPQHF
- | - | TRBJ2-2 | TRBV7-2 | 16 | TGTGCCAGCAGCTCCACCGGGCTTAGGGGCACCGGGGAGCTGTTTTTT | CASSSTGLRGTGELFF
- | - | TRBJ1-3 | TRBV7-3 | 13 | TGTGCCAGCAACAGGGTCCCTGGAAACACCATATATTTT | CASNRVPGNTIYF
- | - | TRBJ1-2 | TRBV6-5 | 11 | TGTGCCAGCAGGGTAGAGGATGGCTACACCTTC | CASRVEDGYTF
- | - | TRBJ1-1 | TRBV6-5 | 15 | TGTGCCAGCAGTTACTCGCTGGTTTCGTACACTGAAGCTTTCTTT | CASSYSLVSYTEAFF
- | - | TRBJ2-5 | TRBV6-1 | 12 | TGTGCCAGCAGTGAAAACCCGATCACCCAGTACTTC | CASSENPITQYF
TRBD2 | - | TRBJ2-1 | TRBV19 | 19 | TGTGCCAGTAGTATAGAGTCGCCGGCTAGCGGGGAGCCCTACAATGAGCAGTTCTTC | CASSIESPASGEPYNEQFF
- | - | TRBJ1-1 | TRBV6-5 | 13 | TGTGCCAGCAGTTACGGGCAGAACACTGAAGCTTTCTTT | CASSYGQNTEAFF
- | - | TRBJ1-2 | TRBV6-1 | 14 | TGTGCCAGCAGTGAAGCCAAGGGGAACTATGGCTACACCTTC | CASSEAKGNYGYTF